Below, 30 T cell receptor beta chains from the same sample are listed, as sequenced in a study of T cells in Graves' hyperthyroidism and ophthalmopathy. TCR beta CDR3 regions were amplified from RNA transcripts. In the first-round RT-PCR of the TCR CDR3, the HTBI primer set was used. One entry per CDR3 protein, called by TCRdb with MiXCR from the multiplex PCR reads. The table has 500,000 to 600,000 distinct CDR3 sequences, around 45% seen once. Source material: peripheral blood or thyroid tissue (not recorded which). These receptor sequences come from a woman younger than 35 with Graves' hyperthyroidism.

This clonotype appeared many times. This chain uses TRBV2 with TRBJ1-4, with D perhaps TRBD1 (5 bases). This CDR3 is 13 amino acids long. Trimming removed 4 bases at V and 5 bases at J, with 8 bases between. Germline V gives CDR1 SNHLY, CDR2 FYNNEI. CDR3 sequence (DNA): TGTGCCAGCAGTGTCAGGGACAATGAAAAACTGTTTTTT. Amino acids: CASSVRDNEKLFF.

The chain recombines TRBV5-1 with TRBJ1-6; perhaps TRBD1 as D (5 bases). The CDR3 is 10 amino acids. Germline CDR1 SGHRS, CDR2 YFSETQ. In nucleotides, the CDR3 is TGCACCGCGCAGGGTTCACCCCTCCACTTT. It translates to CTAQGSPLHF.

This chain links TRBV20-1 with TRBJ2-3, with D perhaps matching TRBD2 (6 bases). The V gene lost 1 base and the J gene lost 2 bases, with 10 bases spanning the gap. Per the germline V gene, CDR1 is DFQATT and CDR2 is SNEGSKA (reference sequence). This CDR3 comprises 14 residues. CDR3 nucleotide sequence: TGCAGTGCTAGAGGGGACTTGTCCACAGATACGCAGTATTTT. As protein: CSARGDLSTDTQYF.

This clonotype came up a few times. No conserved phenylalanine or tryptophan ends this CDR3, so it is likely a read error. The DNA is omitted, as the CDR3 cannot be located on it reliably, and the CDR3 follows TCRdb's listing. The genes are TRBV10-3 and TRBJ2-5; the table calls TRBD2, which could not be checked here. The CDR3 sequence runs 8 residues, both termini included. CDR1 is ENHRY, CDR2 SYGVKD, per germline. The CDR3 here is CAISQSGS.

CDR3 loop: CASSGTGFPQETQYF. DNA of the CDR3: TGTGCCAGCAGCGGGACAGGGTTCCCACAAGAGACCCAGTACTTC. The genes are TRBV9 and TRBJ2-5; 8 nucleotides align to TRBD1. CDR3 length: 15 amino acids. V shed 3 bases and J 2 bases; nucleotides not matched to a gene: 6. Germline lookup yields CDR1 SGDLS and CDR2 YYNGEE. The full variable domain, in which reference TRBV9 and TRBJ2-5 provide the parts outside the CDR3, is DSGVTQTPKHLITATGQRVTLRCSPRSGDLSVYWYQQSLDQGLQFLIQYYNGEERAKGNILERFSAQQFPDLHSELNLSSLELGDSALYFCASSGTGFPQETQYFGPGTRLLVL.

CDR3 loop: CASSLSGTRSGNTIYF. The DNA for the CDR3 is TGTGCCAGCAGTTTATCCGGCACACGCTCTGGAAACACCATATATTTT. The chain links TRBV12-3 or TRBV12-4 to TRBJ1-3; no clear D gene. The CDR3 is 16 amino acids. Trimming pared 2 bases from V and 0 bases from J, leaving 11 bases between.

The CDR3 DNA reads as TGTGCCAGCAAGCGGGAGCGCTACAATGAGCAGTACTTC. It specifies CASKRERYNEQYF. The V gene is TRBV7-4, the J gene TRBJ2-7; 8 positions agree with TRBD2. After removal of 7 bases from V and 7 bases from J, the junction contained 9 bases not matched to a gene. The germline gives CDR1 SGHVT, CDR2 SQSDAQ. This CDR3 has 13 residues.

The CDR3 nucleotides are TGTGCCAGCAGTTACGTGGGTCGCCGGGGGACCGTCTACGAGCAGTACTTC. This translates into CASSYVGRRGTVYEQYF. V gene TRBV7-8 combines with J gene TRBJ2-7; D perhaps matches TRBD2 (6 bases). CDR3 length: 17 amino acids. V gave up 6 bases and J gave up 3 bases, with 24 bases separating them. Germline-derived CDR1 and CDR2 are SGHVS and FQNEAQ. The full variable domain, rest sourced from reference TRBV7-8 and TRBJ2-7, is GAGVSQSPRYKVAKRGQDVALRCDPISGHVSLFWYQQALGQGPEFLTYFQNEAQLDKSGLPSDRFFAERPEGSVSTLKIQRTQQEDSAVYLCASSYVGRRGTVYEQYFGPGTRLTVT.

This clonotype occurred many times. The rearrangement uses TRBV5-6 and TRBJ1-5; D is undetermined. The germline CDR1 and CDR2 sequences are SGHDT and YYEEEE. CDR3 size: 13 residues. The V gene lost 0 bases and the J gene lost 14 bases, with 15 bases spanning the gap. DNA for the CDR3: TGTGCCAGCAGCTTGGGGTCCGGTCCCGGGGAGCATTTT. This translates into CASSLGSGPGEHF. Combining the CDR3 with reference TRBV5-6 and TRBJ1-5 gives the whole variable domain DAGVTQSPTHLIKTRGQQVTLRCSPKSGHDTVSWYQQALGQGPQFIFQYYEEEERQRGNFPDRFSGHQFPNYSSELNVNALLLGDSALYLCASSLGSGPGEHFGDGTRLSIL.

This clonotype was seen repeatedly, ten times or more. The V gene is TRBV4-2, the J gene TRBJ2-7, with TRBD2 matching 7 bases. J lost 5 bases, V lost 0 bases, and 7 bases had no gene match. Germline CDR1 LGHNA, CDR2 YNFKEQ. The CDR3 totals 15 residues. The CDR3 loop is CASSQDGLAADEQYF. The CDR3, as DNA: TGTGCCAGCAGCCAAGATGGGCTAGCGGCGGACGAGCAGTACTTC.

The chain has TRBV2 and TRBJ2-1; D is ambiguous. This CDR3 has 14 amino acids. V lost 6 bases and J lost 0, with 9 bases in between. Germline V CDR1 and CDR2: SNHLY, FYNNEI. CDR3 DNA sequence: TGTGCCAGCAGCCCTACGAGCTCCTACAATGAGCAGTTCTTC. Amino acid sequence: CASSPTSSYNEQFF. Looking up the rest from reference TRBV2 and TRBJ2-1 gives the full variable domain: EPEVTQTPSHQVTQMGQEVILRCVPISNHLYFYWYRQILGQKVEFLVSFYNNEISEKSEIFDDQFSVERPDGSNFTLKIRSTKLEDSAMYFCASSPTSSYNEQFFGPGTRLTVL.

CDR3: CASSVGWGDGYTF. The DNA of the CDR3 is TGTGCCAGCAGCGTAGGATGGGGTGATGGCTACACCTTC. The rearrangement uses TRBV7-2 and TRBJ1-2; D remains unclear. Germline V lookup: CDR1 SGHTA, CDR2 FQGNSA. Deletions cut 5 bases from V and 6 bases from J, with 13 bases between. This CDR3 has 13 residues.

In this sample, this clonotype turned up many times. The rearrangement joins TRBV20-1 to TRBJ1-5; D is perhaps TRBD1 (5 bases). CDR3 size: 16 residues. Germline CDR1 and CDR2: DFQATT and SNEGSKA (reference sequence). V lost 0 bases and J lost 0, with 12 bases in between. The CDR3 nucleotides are TGCAGTGCTAGAGATGCCAGGGTGGGTAGCAATCAGCCCCAGCATTTT. Amino acids: CSARDARVGSNQPQHF.

Ten or more counts support this clonotype. The rearrangement links TRBV5-1 to TRBJ2-2; 8 nucleotides match TRBD2. V dropped 9 bases and J dropped 1; count of bases not matched to a gene: 5. The germline V gene encodes CDR1 SGHRS and CDR2 YFSETQ. The CDR3 consists of 14 residues. CDR3 in DNA: TGCGCCATTACTAGCGGAGAGAACACCGGGGAGCTGTTTTTT. Its translation is CAITSGENTGELFF. Variable domain in full (rest from reference TRBV5-1 and TRBJ2-2): KAGVTQTPRYLIKTRGQQVTLSCSPISGHRSVSWYQQTPGQGLQFLFEYFSETQRNKGNFPGRFSGRQFSNSRSEMNVSTLELGDSALYLCAITSGENTGELFFGEGSRLTVL.

This clonotype has more than one count but fewer than ten. Because it lacks the conserved phenylalanine or tryptophan at the end, this CDR3 is likely a read error. The chain is built from TRBV9 and TRBJ2-5, with TRBD2 matching 10 bases. CDR1 is SGDLS, CDR2 YYNGEE, per germline. Trimming cost V 1 base and J 2 bases; bases outside gene matches: 8. The CDR3 covers 17 residues. This chain's CDR3 is CASSVSWLAGEQETQYL. The CDR3 DNA sequence: TGTGCCAGCAGCGTAAGTTGGCTAGCGGGAGAACAAGAGACCCAGTACCTC.

The V gene is TRBV9, the J gene TRBJ2-5; no reliable D call. Trimming removed 1 base at V and 9 bases at J, with 19 bases between. This CDR3 has 15 residues. Germline CDR1 SGDLS, CDR2 YYNGEE. This CDR3 reads CASSVSLRQPGAQYF. In DNA form, the CDR3 reads TGTGCCAGCAGCGTAAGCCTTCGGCAGCCTGGGGCCCAGTACTTC.

About this clonotype itself: A much bigger clone sits one base away, suggesting this may be a read error. The V gene is TRBV6-5, the J gene TRBJ1-4; the match to TRBD1 covers 8 bases. Germline values: CDR1 MNHEY, CDR2 SVGAGI. The CDR3 consists of 14 residues. As DNA, the CDR3 is TGTGCCGGCAGACTCCGGGACAGGTCTGAAAAACTGTTTTTT. Translation gives CAGRLRDRSEKLFF.

The V gene is TRBV19, the J gene TRBJ1-6; D is uncertain. V shed 8 bases and J shed 9 bases, with 17 bases lying between them. The CDR3 totals 14 residues. Germline-derived CDR1 and CDR2 are LNHDA and SQIVND (reference sequence). CDR3 DNA sequence: TGTGCCAGTCGAACGGAGACAAAGCGTTCACCCCTCCACTTT. It specifies CASRTETKRSPLHF. Based on the CDR3 plus reference TRBV19 and TRBJ1-6, the full variable domain is DGGITQSPKYLFRKEGQNVTLSCEQNLNHDAMYWYRQDPGQGLRLIYYSQIVNDFQKGDIAEGYSVSREKKESFPLTVTSAQKNPTAFYLCASRTETKRSPLHFGNGTRLTVT.

This CDR3 is CATSPDSYGYTF. The CDR3 DNA is TGTGCCACCAGTCCGGACAGCTATGGCTACACCTTC. The rearrangement links TRBV24-1 to TRBJ1-2, with D possibly TRBD1 on 6 matching bases. Trimming took 6 bases from V and 4 from J, leaving 8 bases between them. Germline V lookup: CDR1 KGHDR, CDR2 SFDVKD. There are 12 residues in the CDR3.

The chain links TRBV27 to TRBJ1-2; TRBD1 is a possible D gene (6 bases). V lost 5 bases to trimming and J lost 4 bases, with 14 bases between them. The CDR3 totals 14 residues. In germline, CDR1 is MNHEY, CDR2 SMNVEV (reference sequence). The CDR3 sequence: CASSTRGGPYGYTF. CDR3 sequence (DNA): TGTGCCAGCAGTACAAGGGGGGGACCCTATGGCTACACCTTC.

This clonotype occurred many times. The chain uses TRBV20-1 and TRBJ1-4, with D possibly being TRBD1 (5 bases). Germline V gene data show CDR1 as DFQATT and CDR2 as SNEGSKA (reference sequence). Trimming took off 0 bases at V and 7 bases at J, with 15 bases between the two ends. The CDR3 totals 15 residues. CDR3 sequence: CSARDWAGTSEKLFF. CDR3 in DNA: TGCAGTGCTAGAGATTGGGCAGGGACGAGTGAAAAACTGTTTTTT.

This rearrangement joins TRBV6-2 or TRBV6-3 to TRBJ2-5; 8 bases line up with TRBD2. CDR3 size: 16 residues. V shed 0 bases, J shed 2 bases, and the junction held 5 bases outside the gene matches. From germline, CDR1 is MNHEY and CDR2 SVGEGT. CDR3 loop: CASSYSYGREQETQYF. The CDR3 DNA reads TGTGCCAGCAGTTACTCCTACGGGAGGGAACAAGAGACCCAGTACTTC.

This rearrangement joins TRBV7-8 to TRBJ1-4; 7 bases map to TRBD1. The V segment lost 4 bases and the J segment 5 bases; nucleotides outside the gene matches: 10. The CDR3 spans 16 residues. Germline values: CDR1 SGHVS, CDR2 FQNEAQ. The CDR3: CASSSALDRENEKLFF. DNA of the CDR3: TGTGCCAGCAGCTCTGCCCTTGACAGGGAAAATGAAAAACTGTTTTTT.

In this sample, this clonotype turned up many times. The V gene is TRBV7-6, the J gene TRBJ2-2, with 12 bases lining up with TRBD2. The CDR3 length is 18 residues. The germline V gene encodes CDR1 SGHVS and CDR2 FNYEAQ. The V segment lost 1 base and the J segment 0 bases; nucleotides outside the gene matches: 3. As DNA, the CDR3 is TGTGCCAGCAGCTTAGTTCTAGCGGGAGGGTCGAACACCGGGGAGCTGTTTTTT. Residues: CASSLVLAGGSNTGELFF.

This rearrangement joins TRBV20-1 to TRBJ2-7, with 7 nucleotides matching TRBD2. With V trimmed by 2 bases and J by 7 bases, 14 bases remained unmatched. Looked up from germline, CDR1 is DFQATT and CDR2 is SNEGSKA (reference sequence). The length of the CDR3 is 15 residues. The CDR3, as DNA: TGCAGTGCTAGAATGGCTAGCGGATTATACAATGAGCAGTACTTC. Its translation: CSARMASGLYNEQYF.

This clonotype has at least ten counts. CDR3 nucleotides: TGTGCCAGCAGTTGGGCTAGTGGCACTGAAGCTTTCTTT. This gives the protein CASSWASGTEAFF. This sequence joins TRBV12-3 or TRBV12-4 and TRBJ1-1; D ambiguous. This CDR3 comprises 13 residues. The V end was cut by 4 bases, the J end by 4 bases, with 10 bases between.

The chain joins TRBV6-1 to TRBJ2-7, with D uncertain. V lost 5 bases to trimming and J lost 2 bases, with 10 bases between them. Germline assignment: CDR1 MNHNS and CDR2 SASEGT. This CDR3 comprises 13 residues. CDR3 region: CASSKALTYEQYF. The CDR3 DNA follows: TGTGCCAGCAGTAAGGCCCTAACCTACGAGCAGTACTTC.

As to this clonotype: With a much larger clone just one base away, this may be a read error. The chain links TRBV12-5 to TRBJ1-2, with 7 bases identical to TRBD1. CDR1 and CDR2 (germline): LGHNT, FRNRAP. CDR3 length: 16 amino acids. The CDR3 here is CASGFPGQSPNYGHTF. CDR3 nucleotides: TGTGCTAGTGGTTTTCCGGGACAGTCTCCCAACTATGGCCACACCTTC.

The chain combines TRBV12-3 or TRBV12-4 with TRBJ1-1; 7 bases agree with TRBD1. The CDR3 runs 14 residues. J lost 0 bases, V lost 5 bases, and 3 bases had no gene match. The CDR3 DNA reads as TGTGCCAGCAGTATGGACAGGATGAACACTGAAGCTTTCTTT. This translates into CASSMDRMNTEAFF.

This clonotype was counted many times. The chain couples TRBV7-9 to TRBJ1-4, with 10 nucleotides matching TRBD1. CDR1 and CDR2 from the germline V gene are SEHNR and FQNEAQ (reference sequence). V lost 5 bases, J lost 7 bases, and 1 base stayed unmatched. The CDR3 runs 13 residues. Here the CDR3 DNA reads TGTGCCAGCAGCAGGACAGGGGGTGAAAAACTGTTTTTT. Protein product: CASSRTGGEKLFF.